The rows below give T cell receptor beta chains drawn from one sample of a study of blood T cell repertoires in COVID-19. Produced via immunoSEQ multiplex PCR; TCRdb's table is partial and in-frame only. The repertoire consists of roughly 100,000 clones, with roughly 85% occurring once and the leading ten covering around 3.3%. Sequenced input: peripheral blood. These receptors originate from a man aged 45-65 years in a cohort sampled during active COVID-19. Both conserved end residues are part of each CDR3. A D gene is named only where the DNA matches it firmly. The listing skips clone size in some rows; elsewhere it reads once, few, many or a size class.

TRBJ2-6 TRBV2 NA TRBD1 TGTGCCAGCAGGACAGGGGCCTCTGGGGCCAACGTCCTGACTTTC CASRTGASGANVLTF
TRBJ1-2 TRBV28 NA NA TGTGCCAGCAGCGCCCTCAGGGGCATCGCGGGCTACACCTTC CASSALRGIAGYTF
TRBJ1-5 TRBV6-6 NA NA TGTGCCAGCAGTTACTCAGGTGGGACAAGCAATCAGCCCCAGCATTTT CASSYSGGTSNQPQHF
TRBJ2-7 TRBV11-1 NA NA TGTGCCAGCAGTCGGCCGGGGAGCACCTACGAGCAGTACTTC CASSRPGSTYEQYF
TRBJ1-5 TRBV19 NA TRBD1 TGTGCCAGTAGCCCAAGGGACCGGACAGGGGAAGATCAGCCCCAGCATTTT CASSPRDRTGEDQPQHF
TRBJ1-5 TRBV6-5 NA TRBD1 TGTGCCAGCAGTCCACAGGGGCAACAGCCCCAGCATTTT CASSPQGQQPQHF
TRBJ1-2 TRBV5-5 NA TRBD1 TGTGCCAGCAGCCCGGCGGGACAGGGACATGGCTACACCTTC CASSPAGQGHGYTF
TRBJ2-3 TRBV5-1 NA NA TGCGCCAGCGCCCCCCTGAACAGGGGGAGGGAATCAGATACGCAGTATTTT CASAPLNRGRESDTQYF
TRBJ2-7 TRBV6-5 NA TRBD2 TGTGCCAGCAGCTCTGGACTAGCGGGAGGAGAGCAGTACTTC CASSSGLAGGEQYF
TRBJ1-3 TRBV9 NA NA TGTGCCAGCAGCGTAGAGGCAGGGGAAGCTGGAAACACCATATATTTT CASSVEAGEAGNTIYF
TRBJ2-2 TRBV11-2 once NA TGTGCCAGCAGCTTGGAGCTCACCGGGGAGCTGTTTTTT CASSLELTGELFF
TRBJ1-2 TRBV5-1 NA NA TGCGCCAGCAGCCCGGACAGTAACTATGGCTACACCTTC CASSPDSNYGYTF
TRBJ2-5 TRBV24-1 few NA TGTGCCACCAGTGCGTTACCCGACAGTCCCCAGTACTTC CATSALPDSPQYF
TRBJ1-3 TRBV5-6 NA NA TGTGCCAGCAGCCCGCGGGGAGGGGCTGGAAACACCATATATTTT CASSPRGGAGNTIYF
TRBJ2-7 TRBV24-1 many TRBD1 TGTGCCACCGAAACGGGACAGGGTGGCGAGCAGTACTTC CATETGQGGEQYF
TRBJ1-1 TRBV19 NA NA TGTGCCAGTAGTATAGATCCTCGACAGTATGAAGCTTTCTTT CASSIDPRQYEAFF
TRBJ1-4 TRBV13 many TRBD1 TGTGCCAGCAGCTTAGGACAGGGGTTTGGGGAAAAACTGTTTTTT CASSLGQGFGEKLFF
TRBJ2-5 TRBV12-3/TRBV12-4 NA TRBD1 TGTGCCAGCAGCCTCGGACAGGGAGAGACCCAGTACTTC CASSLGQGETQYF
TRBJ1-3 TRBV5-1 NA TRBD1 TGCGCCAGCAGACCCCCGGGACAGGGGCGGAGGGACACCATATATTTT CASRPPGQGRRDTIYF
TRBJ2-5 TRBV2 NA TRBD2 TGTGCCAGCAGTGAAGGCCTTACGGCGGGGGGCCTCAAAGAGACCCAGTACTTC CASSEGLTAGGLKETQYF
TRBJ2-1 TRBV5-4 NA NA TGTGCCAGCAGTCGGGGAGCGGACAATGAGCAGTTCTTC CASSRGADNEQFF
TRBJ2-4 TRBV19 NA NA TGTGCCAGCAGATCGCGGCGGGACAGCATAGCCAAAAACATTCAGTACTTC CASRSRRDSIAKNIQYF
TRBJ2-1 TRBV7-8 NA TRBD1 TGTGCCAGCAGCTTAAGACAGGGTACCTACAATGAGCAGTTCTTC CASSLRQGTYNEQFF
TRBJ2-1 TRBV3-1/TRBV3-2 NA TRBD2 TGTGCCAGCAGCCAGAGGCGGGGGGACTCCAATGAGCAGTTCTTC CASSQRRGDSNEQFF
TRBJ2-7 TRBV18 NA TRBD1 TGTGCCAGCTCACCTCTACAGGGGGCAAGTAGCGAGCAGTACTTC CASSPLQGASSEQYF
TRBJ1-5 TRBV1 NA NA TGCACCAGCAGCCAAGATGGGCAGCAGAATCAGCCCCAGCATTTT CTSSQDGQQNQPQHF
TRBJ2-2 TRBV7-9 NA NA TGTGCCAGCAGCTCGGACAGGAACACCGGGGAGCTGTTTTTT CASSSDRNTGELFF
TRBJ2-7 TRBV25-1 NA TRBD1 TGTGCCAGCAGCGGAACAGGGGCGTATATCGAGCAGTACTTC CASSGTGAYIEQYF
TRBJ1-6 TRBV27 NA TRBD1 TGTGCCAGCAGTTTAATTAAGGGACAGAAGTATCCCCTCCACTTT CASSLIKGQKYPLHF
TRBJ2-7 TRBV6-6 few TRBD1 TGTGCCAGCAGTCCCGGGCTCGGTAGGGGGCGCGGGGAGCAGTACTTC CASSPGLGRGRGEQYF
TRBJ2-2 TRBV3-1/TRBV3-2 few NA TGTGCCAGCAGCCAAGGGGCAGGGCTGAACACCGGGGAGCTGTTTTTT CASSQGAGLNTGELFF